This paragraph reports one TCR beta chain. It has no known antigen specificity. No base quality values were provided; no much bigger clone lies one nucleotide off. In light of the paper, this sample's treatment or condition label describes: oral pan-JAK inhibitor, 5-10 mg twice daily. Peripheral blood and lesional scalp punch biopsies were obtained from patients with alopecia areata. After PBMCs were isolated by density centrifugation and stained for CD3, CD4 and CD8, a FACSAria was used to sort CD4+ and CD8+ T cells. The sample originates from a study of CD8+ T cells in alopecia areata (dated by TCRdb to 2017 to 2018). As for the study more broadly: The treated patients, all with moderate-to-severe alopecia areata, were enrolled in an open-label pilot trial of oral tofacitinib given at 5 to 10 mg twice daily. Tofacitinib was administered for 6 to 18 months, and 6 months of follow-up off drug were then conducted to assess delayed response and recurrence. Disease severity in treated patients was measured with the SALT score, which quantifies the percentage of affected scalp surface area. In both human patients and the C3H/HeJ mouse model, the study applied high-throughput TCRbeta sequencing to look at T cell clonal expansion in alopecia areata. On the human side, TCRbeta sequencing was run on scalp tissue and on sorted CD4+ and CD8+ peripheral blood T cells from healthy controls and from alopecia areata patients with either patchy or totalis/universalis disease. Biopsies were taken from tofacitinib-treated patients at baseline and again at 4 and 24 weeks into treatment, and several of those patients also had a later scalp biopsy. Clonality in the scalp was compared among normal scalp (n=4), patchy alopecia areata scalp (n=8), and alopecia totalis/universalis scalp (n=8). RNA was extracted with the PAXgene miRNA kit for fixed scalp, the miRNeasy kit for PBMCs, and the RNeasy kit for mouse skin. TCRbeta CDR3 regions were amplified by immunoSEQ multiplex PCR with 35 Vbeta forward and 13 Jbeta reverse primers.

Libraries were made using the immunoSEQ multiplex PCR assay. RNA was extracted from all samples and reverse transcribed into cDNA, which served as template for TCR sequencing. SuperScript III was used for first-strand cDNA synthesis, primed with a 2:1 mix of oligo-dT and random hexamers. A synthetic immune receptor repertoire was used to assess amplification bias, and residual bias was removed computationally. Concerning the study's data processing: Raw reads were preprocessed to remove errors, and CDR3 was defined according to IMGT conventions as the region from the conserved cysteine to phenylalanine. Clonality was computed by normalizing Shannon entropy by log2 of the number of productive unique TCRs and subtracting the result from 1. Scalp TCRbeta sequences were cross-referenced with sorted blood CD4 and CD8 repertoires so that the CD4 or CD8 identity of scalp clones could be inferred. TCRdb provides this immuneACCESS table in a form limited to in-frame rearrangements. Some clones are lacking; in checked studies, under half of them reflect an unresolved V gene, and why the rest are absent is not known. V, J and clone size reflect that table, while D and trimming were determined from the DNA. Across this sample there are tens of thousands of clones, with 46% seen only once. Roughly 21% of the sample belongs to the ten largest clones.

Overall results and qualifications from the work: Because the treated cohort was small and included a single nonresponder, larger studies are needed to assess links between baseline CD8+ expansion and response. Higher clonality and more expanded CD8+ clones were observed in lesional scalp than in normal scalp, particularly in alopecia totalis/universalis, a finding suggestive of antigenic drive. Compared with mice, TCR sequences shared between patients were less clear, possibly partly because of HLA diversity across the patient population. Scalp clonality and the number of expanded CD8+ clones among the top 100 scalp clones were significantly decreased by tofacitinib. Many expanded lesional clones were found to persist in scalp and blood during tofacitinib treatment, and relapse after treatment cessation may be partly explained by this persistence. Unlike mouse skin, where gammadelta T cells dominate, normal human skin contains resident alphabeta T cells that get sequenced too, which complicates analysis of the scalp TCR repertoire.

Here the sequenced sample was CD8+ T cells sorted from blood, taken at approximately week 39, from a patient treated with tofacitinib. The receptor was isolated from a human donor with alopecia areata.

The DNA is TGTGCCTGGATACGGCCGGGAGTCACAGATACGCAGTATTTT. Its amino acids are CAWIRPGVTDTQYF. The chain couples TRBV30 to TRBJ2-3; 6 matching bases give a weak D call of TRBD2. V is pared back by 4 bases and J by 2 bases, with 13 bases lying between the germline termini. From a lookup of the germline V gene (reference sequence), CDR1 and CDR2 are GTSNPN and SVGIG. The CDR3 runs 14 amino acids, cysteine and phenylalanine included. The entry retains the CDR3 DNA only, 42 bases that are in frame from base 1.